This TCR beta chain was profiled in a study of T-cell reconstitution after alpha-beta-depleted transplantation in children. Germline V gives CDR1 LNHDA, CDR2 SQIVND (reference sequence). CDR3 length equals 17 residues. Trimming removed 3 bases at V and 5 bases at J, with 22 bases between. The TCRbeta library incorporated unique molecular identifiers. TCRdb fed the PCR reads into MiXCR, producing one record per CDR3 protein. The sample holds fewer than 200,000 distinct CDR3 sequences, 6% to 7% seen once. The chain uses TRBV19 and TRBJ2-5; D gene uncertain. This specimen consisted of PBMCs from the stem cell graft donor, obtained from the stem cell graft. The receptor comes from a human donor who donated a stem cell graft to a child with Wiskott-Aldrich syndrome. CDR3 nucleotide sequence: TGTGCCAGTAGTATTATGTTATTGGTGGGCAACCGGGAGACCCAGTACTTC. It codes for CASSIMLLVGNRETQYF.